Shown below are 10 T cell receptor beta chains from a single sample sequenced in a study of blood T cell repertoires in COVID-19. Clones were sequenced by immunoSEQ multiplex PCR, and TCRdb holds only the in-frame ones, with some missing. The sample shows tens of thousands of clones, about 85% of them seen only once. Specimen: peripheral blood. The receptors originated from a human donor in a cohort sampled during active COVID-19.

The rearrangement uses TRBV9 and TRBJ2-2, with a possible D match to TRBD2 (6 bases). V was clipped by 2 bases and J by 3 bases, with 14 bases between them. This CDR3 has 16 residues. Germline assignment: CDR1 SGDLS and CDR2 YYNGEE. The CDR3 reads CASSVGGRTYTGELFF. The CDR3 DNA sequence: TGTGCCAGCAGCGTCGGAGGGAGGACGTACACCGGGGAGCTGTTTTTT. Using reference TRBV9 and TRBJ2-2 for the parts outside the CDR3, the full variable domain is DSGVTQTPKHLITATGQRVTLRCSPRSGDLSVYWYQQSLDQGLQFLIQYYNGEERAKGNILERFSAQQFPDLHSELNLSSLELGDSALYFCASSVGGRTYTGELFFGEGSRLTVL.

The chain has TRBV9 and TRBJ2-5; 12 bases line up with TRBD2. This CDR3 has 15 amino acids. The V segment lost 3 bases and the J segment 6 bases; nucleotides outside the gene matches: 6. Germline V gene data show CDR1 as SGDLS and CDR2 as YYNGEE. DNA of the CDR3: TGTGCCAGCAGCGATGGGACTAGCGGGTTACAGACCCAGTACTTC. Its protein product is CASSDGTSGLQTQYF.

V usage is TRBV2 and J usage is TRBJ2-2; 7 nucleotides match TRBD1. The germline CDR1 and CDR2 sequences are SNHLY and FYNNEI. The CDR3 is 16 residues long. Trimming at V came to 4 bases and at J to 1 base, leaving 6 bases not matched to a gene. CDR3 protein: CASSVSRQGNTGELFF. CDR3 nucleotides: TGTGCCAGCAGTGTATCCCGACAGGGGAACACCGGGGAGCTGTTTTTT.

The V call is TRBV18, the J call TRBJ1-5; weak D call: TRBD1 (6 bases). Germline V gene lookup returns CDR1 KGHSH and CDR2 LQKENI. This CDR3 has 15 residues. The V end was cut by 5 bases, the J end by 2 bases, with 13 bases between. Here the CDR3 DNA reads TGTGCCAGCTCAAGGCAGGGGAATGGCAATCAGCCCCAGCATTTT. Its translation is CASSRQGNGNQPQHF. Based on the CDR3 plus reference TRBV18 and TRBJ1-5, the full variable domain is NAGVMQNPRHLVRRRGQEARLRCSPMKGHSHVYWYRQLPEEGLKFMVYLQKENIIDESGMPKERFSAEFPKEGPSILRIQQVVRGDSAAYFCASSRQGNGNQPQHFGDGTRLSIL.

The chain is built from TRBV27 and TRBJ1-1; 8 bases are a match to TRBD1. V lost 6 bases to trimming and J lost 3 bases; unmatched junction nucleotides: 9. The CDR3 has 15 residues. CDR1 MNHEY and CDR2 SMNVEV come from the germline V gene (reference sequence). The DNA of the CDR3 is TGTGCCAGCAGCCGGACATTGACAGGGGACACTGAAGCTTTCTTT. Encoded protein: CASSRTLTGDTEAFF.

In DNA, the CDR3 is TGTGCCAGCAGCGTGGATACGGGGACCGGGGAGCTGTTTTTT. It specifies CASSVDTGTGELFF. The genes are TRBV9 and TRBJ2-2, with D possibly TRBD2 on 5 matching bases. Germline assignment: CDR1 SGDLS and CDR2 YYNGEE. The V and J ends lost 2 bases and 5 bases respectively, with 10 bases between them. The CDR3 runs to 14 residues.

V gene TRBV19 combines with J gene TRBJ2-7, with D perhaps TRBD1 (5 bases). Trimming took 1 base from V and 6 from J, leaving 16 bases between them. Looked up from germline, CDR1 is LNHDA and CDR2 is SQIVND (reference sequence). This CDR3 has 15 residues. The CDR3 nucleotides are TGTGCCAGTAGTATAGGGGGCCCGGGTTCCCGCGAGCAGTACTTC. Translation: CASSIGGPGSREQYF.

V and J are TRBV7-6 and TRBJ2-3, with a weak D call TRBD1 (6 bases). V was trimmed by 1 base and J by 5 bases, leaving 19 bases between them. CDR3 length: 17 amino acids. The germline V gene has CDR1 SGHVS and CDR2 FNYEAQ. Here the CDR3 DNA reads TGTGCCAGCAGCTTAGGAGGGGGTGGCCTGCTTGGAGATACGCAGTATTTT. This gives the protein CASSLGGGGLLGDTQYF.

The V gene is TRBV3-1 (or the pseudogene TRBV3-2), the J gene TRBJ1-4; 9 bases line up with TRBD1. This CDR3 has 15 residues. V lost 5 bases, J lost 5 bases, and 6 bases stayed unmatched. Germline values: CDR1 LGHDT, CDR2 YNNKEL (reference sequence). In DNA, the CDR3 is TGTGCCAGCAGCGTGAGACAGGGGGGAAATGAAAAACTGTTTTTT. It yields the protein CASSVRQGGNEKLFF.

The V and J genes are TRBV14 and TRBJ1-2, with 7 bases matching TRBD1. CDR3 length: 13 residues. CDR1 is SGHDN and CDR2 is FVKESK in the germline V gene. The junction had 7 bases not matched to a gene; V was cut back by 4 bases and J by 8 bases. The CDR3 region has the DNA TGTGCCAGCAGCCGGGACAGCTCTATGGGCTACACCTTC. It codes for CASSRDSSMGYTF.